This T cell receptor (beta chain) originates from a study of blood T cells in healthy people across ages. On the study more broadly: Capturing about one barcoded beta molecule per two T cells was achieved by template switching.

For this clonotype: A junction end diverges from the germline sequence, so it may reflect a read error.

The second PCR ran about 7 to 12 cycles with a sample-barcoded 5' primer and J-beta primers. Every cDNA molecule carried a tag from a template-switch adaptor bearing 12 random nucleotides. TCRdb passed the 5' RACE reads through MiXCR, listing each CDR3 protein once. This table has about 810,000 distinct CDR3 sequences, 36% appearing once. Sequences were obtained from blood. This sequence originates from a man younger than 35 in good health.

CDR3 region: CSAPPGGLNLPLHF. CDR3 nucleotide sequence: TGCAGTGCCCCGCCTGGTGGTCTTAATTTACCCCTCCACTTT. The chain combines TRBV20-1 with TRBJ1-6; no firm D call. Germline loops: CDR1 DFQATT, CDR2 SNEGSKA (reference sequence). The CDR3 is 14 residues long.